This T cell receptor beta chain came from a study of naive and memory T cell subsets. Regarding the study as a whole: In naive cells, over 95% of TCR sequences were seen only once. Possibly reflecting memory cells re-expressing CD45RA, a few larger clonotypes occurred in naive repertoires, especially CD8.

This clonotype has ten or more counts. Its target is unknown. An equimolar mix of two oligonucleotides served as the beta constant-region primer for TRBC1 and TRBC2. Ligated cDNA was amplified by four rounds of PCR with nested alpha and beta constant-region primers and SP2. The cDNA 3' end received a ligated single-stranded oligonucleotide carrying the SP2 primer and a 12-nucleotide UMI. One entry per CDR3 protein, called by TCRdb with MiXCR from the UMI-ligation and nested PCR reads. The sample contains approximately 100,000 distinct CDR3 sequences, 14% of which appear only once. Between the trimmed V and J ends, which lost 4 bases and 7 bases, there was a span of 11 bases. Germline V lookup: CDR1 MNHEY, CDR2 SMNVEV (reference sequence). The CDR3 sequence is 14 residues long.

The rearrangement joins TRBV27 to TRBJ1-6, with D perhaps matching TRBD1 (6 bases). The sample was naive CD8+ T cells from blood. The source of this sequence is a human donor in good health. CDR3 in amino acids: CASSSQGGNSPLHF. As DNA, the CDR3 is TGTGCCAGCAGTTCACAGGGAGGGAATTCACCCCTCCACTTT.